This TCR beta chain originates from a study of blood T cell repertoires in COVID-19. Study overall: The United States, Italy and Spain were the sources of the acute and convalescent COVID-19 samples. In each case, the material was cDNA or gDNA derived from T cells, B-cell-depleted T cells, or PBMCs.

Methods used by the authors: Amplification of reference gene primers provided the estimated nucleated cell counts. Clones were sequenced by immunoSEQ multiplex PCR, and TCRdb holds only the in-frame ones, with some missing. V and J calls and clone size follow that table, whereas D and trimming were derived from the DNA. The data show fewer than 90,000 clones, with roughly 96% seen just once and around 4.2% held by the top ten. The CDR3 loop spans 17 amino acids. From germline, CDR1 is SGHRS and CDR2 YFSETQ. Unmatched junction bases numbered 15, after V lost 1 base and J lost 8 bases. The chain joins TRBV5-1 to TRBJ1-2; 9 nucleotides line up with TRBD1. This TCR derives from a human donor with active COVID-19. The donor label of this sample is uncertain. Sequencing input: peripheral blood. CDR3 loop: CASSLSGTGTSRQGYTF. CDR3 bases: TGCGCCAGCAGCTTGTCCGGGACAGGGACATCGCGACAAGGCTACACCTTC.